The 14 T cell receptor beta chains reported below all come from one sample, sequenced in a study of T cells in Graves' hyperthyroidism and ophthalmopathy. Amplification yielded TCR beta CDR3 regions, with RNA transcripts as the source. A first-round RT-PCR of the TCR CDR3 used the HTBI primer set. TCRdb re-analysed the multiplex PCR reads in MiXCR, keeping a single row per CDR3 protein. The data contain roughly 740,000 distinct CDR3 sequences, around 15% of them seen just once; the ten biggest clones take up around 7.7%. Sequencing used blood. These TCRs come from a man between 18 and 35 years old with Graves' hyperthyroidism.

This clonotype was recorded many times. The chain links TRBV6-1 to TRBJ2-7; 10 bases map to TRBD2. Germline CDR1 MNHNS, CDR2 SASEGT. The ends lost 5 bases at V and 4 bases at J; junction bases unmatched: 8. The CDR3 extends over 15 amino acids. Here the CDR3 DNA reads TGTGCCAGCAGTCCCAGACTAGCGGGCGAGTACGAGCAGTACTTC. It encodes CASSPRLAGEYEQYF.

The CDR3, as DNA: TGTGCCAGCAGCTTGGTCACAGAGGCCGGGGAGCTGTTTTTT. It codes for CASSLVTEAGELFF. The chain combines TRBV5-5 with TRBJ2-2; D gene uncertain. The CDR3 loop spans 14 amino acids. Germline CDR1 reads SGHKS; CDR2 reads YYEKEE (reference sequence). Deletions cut 0 bases from V and 6 bases from J, with 9 bases between.

V and J are TRBV5-4 and TRBJ2-1; TRBD2 might be the D (6 bases). The CDR3 is made up of 16 amino acids. V dropped 0 bases and J dropped 0 bases, with 10 bases sitting between them. CDR1 SGHNT and CDR2 YYREEE come from the germline V gene (reference sequence). CDR3 bases: TGTGCCAGCAGCTTGGAAGGGACTCGCTCCTACAATGAGCAGTTCTTC. It is translated as CASSLEGTRSYNEQFF.

This clonotype was detected many times. The V call is TRBV6-9, the J call TRBJ1-1; D unresolved. Trimming removed 1 base from V and 0 bases from J, with 18 bases in between. The germline CDR1 and CDR2 sequences are MNHGY and SVAAGI. The CDR3 has 18 residues. CDR3 coding DNA: TGTGCCAGCAGTTATTTTAGAGACACCCGAGTCTTGAACACTGAAGCTTTCTTT. It encodes CASSYFRDTRVLNTEAFF.

This clonotype was seen ten or more times. This rearrangement joins TRBV7-3 to TRBJ2-1, with D perhaps being TRBD1 or TRBD2 (5 bases each). CDR3 length: 17 amino acids. Germline values: CDR1 SGHTA, CDR2 FQGTGA. The V gene lost 4 bases and the J gene lost 4 bases, with 20 bases spanning the gap. In DNA form, the CDR3 reads TGTGCCAGCAGCTCCCACCCTTCGTGGGGGATTTACAATGAGCAGTTCTTC. Its protein product is CASSSHPSWGIYNEQFF. The full variable domain, with the rest looked up from reference TRBV7-3 and TRBJ2-1, is GAGVSQTPSNKVTEKGKYVELRCDPISGHTALYWYRQSLGQGPEFLIYFQGTGAADDSGLPNDRFFAVRPEGSVSTLKIQRTERGDSAVYLCASSSHPSWGIYNEQFFGPGTRLTVL.

The chain employs TRBV19 and TRBJ2-1; no reliable D call. CDR3 length equals 14 residues. Trimming took 0 bases from V and 8 from J, leaving 11 bases between them. The germline gives CDR1 LNHDA, CDR2 SQIVND (reference sequence). CDR3 DNA: TGTGCCAGTAGTATAGACGGTCGGCACGATGAGCAGTTCTTC. Residues: CASSIDGRHDEQFF.

This clonotype was seen repeatedly, ten times or more. V and J are TRBV20-1 and TRBJ2-2, with a weak D call TRBD2 (7 bases). V lost 6 bases and J 2 bases, leaving 13 bases between the germline ends. This CDR3 has 14 residues. Germline V gene lookup returns CDR1 DFQATT and CDR2 SNEGSKA (reference sequence). CDR3 bases: TGCAGTGCCGCGGGGGCAGTCAACACCGGGGAGCTGTTTTTT. Translated, it gives CSAAGAVNTGELFF.

The CDR3 nucleotides read TGTGCCAGCAGTTTAGTGGCGGATGCCTACGAGCAGTACTTC. This translates into CASSLVADAYEQYF. This chain uses TRBV12-3 or TRBV12-4 with TRBJ2-7; D is ambiguous. This CDR3 region has 14 residues. The V gene lost 1 base and the J gene lost 2 bases, with 9 bases spanning the gap.

This clonotype was observed a few times. The chain is built from TRBV11-2 and TRBJ1-1, with 8 bases that match TRBD1. Looked up from germline, CDR1 is SGHAT and CDR2 is FQNNGV. The V gene end was trimmed by 5 bases and the J gene end by 6 bases; junction bases not matched to a gene: 8. The CDR3 length is 14 residues. CDR3 amino acids: CASSRSQGAAEAFF. The CDR3 coding sequence is TGTGCCAGCAGCCGCTCTCAGGGGGCGGCTGAAGCTTTCTTT.

The chain joins TRBV7-9 to TRBJ2-7; no clear D. The V and J ends lost 2 bases and 0 bases respectively, with 11 bases between them. CDR1 is SEHNR, CDR2 FQNEAQ, per germline (reference sequence). The CDR3 is 15 amino acids. CDR3 sequence reads: CASSLWASPSYEQYF. CDR3 DNA: TGTGCCAGCAGCTTATGGGCCAGCCCCTCCTACGAGCAGTACTTC.

As to this clonotype: This may be a read error, as it is one base from a much larger clone. The CDR3 region is CASSGLPGQGGPAQCF. The CDR3 DNA is TGTGCCAGCAGCGGGCTACCGGGACAGGGTGGCCCGGCCCAGTGCTTC. V and J are TRBV7-2 and TRBJ2-5; 9 nucleotides agree with TRBD1. This CDR3 is built from 16 residues. Germline-derived CDR1 and CDR2 are SGHTA and FQGNSA.

This clonotype has at least ten counts. The chain has TRBV12-3 or TRBV12-4 and TRBJ2-1; D is possibly TRBD2 (6 bases). The CDR3 is 17 residues long. Trimming took 1 base from V and 8 from J, leaving 21 bases between them. In DNA, the CDR3 is TGTGCCAGCAGTTTAGGGTCCGCGGGGCCGACGGTCGATGAGCAGTTCTTC. This translates into CASSLGSAGPTVDEQFF.

This clonotype came up a few times. This chain uses TRBV30 with TRBJ2-1; D might be TRBD2 (5 bases). Between the trimmed V and J ends, which lost 3 bases and 9 bases, there was a span of 18 bases. Germline CDR1 reads GTSNPN; CDR2 reads SVGIG (reference sequence). CDR3 length equals 14 residues. The CDR3 DNA reads TGTGCCTGGAGGGGAGACTACCTCGGCCGTGAGCAGTTCTTC. It translates to CAWRGDYLGREQFF.

This clonotype was detected a few times. V is TRBV6-1 and J is TRBJ2-7; 9 nucleotides match TRBD1. V dropped 0 bases and J dropped 2; count of bases not matched to a gene: 2. This CDR3 comprises 15 residues. The germline gives CDR1 MNHNS, CDR2 SASEGT. Here the CDR3 reads CASSEADRGAYEQYF. The CDR3 region has the DNA TGTGCCAGCAGTGAAGCTGACAGGGGGGCCTACGAGCAGTACTTC.